This T cell receptor (beta chain) is drawn from a study of response to subunit inactivated influenza vaccine. A note on this clonotype: No antigen is known for it.

TCRdb used MiXCR to reprocess the RT-PCR reads, holding one entry per CDR3 protein. The sample holds about 800,000 distinct CDR3 sequences, 21% seen once. Study findings and constraints: It was suggested by the authors that few new T cells are recruited by each seasonal influenza vaccination.

This receptor was taken from a man in his forties or fifties who received an inactivated influenza vaccine. This sample comprised PBMCs from blood, obtained 5 days after vaccination.

The CDR3 region has the DNA TGTGCCCTCAGCTCGAGATTGTGGGGCTCTAGCACAGATACGCAGTATTTT. It encodes CALSSRLWGSSTDTQYF. This chain links TRBV3-2 with TRBJ2-3. TRBV3-2 constitutes a pseudogene. This CDR3 has 17 residues.